A selection of T cell receptor beta chains follows, all from one sample in a study of CD8+CD57+ T cells in acquired aplastic anemia. TCRdb recomputed calls from the reads with MiXCR, one row per CDR3 protein. The sample comprises about 210,000 distinct CDR3 sequences, roughly 57% of which are singletons, and 25% to 30% rests with the top ten. The specimen sequenced was sorted CD4+, CD8+, or CD8+CD57+ T cells (not recorded which) from PBMCs. The receptor source for this set is a human donor in good health. The CDR3 runs from the conserved cysteine through the conserved F or W. Fields, in order: clone size, V gene, D gene, J gene, CDR3 protein, CDR3 DNA. D genes are given only for firm matches. A row's size may be missing; if present it is once, few, many or a size class.

abundance: NA
v_gene: TRBV7-8
d_gene: NA
j_gene: TRBJ2-7
CDR3aa: CASGQGTEQYF
CDR3nt: TGCGCCAGCGGCCAGGGTACCGAGCAGTACTTC

abundance: few
v_gene: TRBV6-5
d_gene: TRBD1
j_gene: TRBJ2-5
CDR3aa: CASSGTGYETQYF
CDR3nt: TGTGCCAGCAGCGGGACAGGGTACGAGACCCAGTACTTC

abundance: NA
v_gene: TRBV27
d_gene: TRBD1
j_gene: TRBJ1-1
CDR3aa: CASSLQGQGGMNTEAFF
CDR3nt: TGTGCCAGCAGTTTACAGGGACAGGGGGGGATGAACACTGAAGCTTTCTTT

abundance: many
v_gene: TRBV7-9
d_gene: NA
j_gene: TRBJ1-2
CDR3aa: CASSLVMENHYGYTF
CDR3nt: TGTGCCAGCAGCTTAGTCATGGAAAATCACTATGGCTACACCTTC

abundance: many
v_gene: TRBV9
d_gene: TRBD1
j_gene: TRBJ2-7
CDR3aa: CASSPTGGTLYEQYF
CDR3nt: TGTGCCAGCAGCCCCACAGGGGGTACCCTCTACGAGCAGTACTTC

abundance: NA
v_gene: TRBV7-9
d_gene: NA
j_gene: TRBJ1-1
CDR3aa: CASSKTLQYMNTEAFF
CDR3nt: TGTGCCAGCAGTAAAACTTTACAGTACATGAACACTGAAGCTTTCTTT

abundance: many
v_gene: TRBV5-8
d_gene: TRBD1
j_gene: TRBJ2-7
CDR3aa: CASSSGTGGSYEQYF
CDR3nt: TGTGCCAGCAGCTCGGGGACAGGGGGGAGCTACGAGCAGTACTTC

abundance: few
v_gene: TRBV20-1
d_gene: NA
j_gene: TRBJ2-5
CDR3aa: CSANDGRAQETQYF
CDR3nt: TGCAGTGCTAATGACGGACGGGCCCAAGAGACCCAGTACTTC

abundance: NA
v_gene: TRBV7-2
d_gene: TRBD2
j_gene: TRBJ2-7
CDR3aa: CASSQEVAGTNEQYF
CDR3nt: TGTGCCAGCAGCCAAGAAGTAGCGGGAACAAACGAGCAGTACTTC

abundance: NA
v_gene: TRBV29-1
d_gene: TRBD1
j_gene: TRBJ2-1
CDR3aa: CSDTGGSYNEQFF
CDR3nt: TGCAGCGACACAGGGGGCTCCTACAATGAGCAGTTCTTC

abundance: many
v_gene: TRBV20-1
d_gene: TRBD1
j_gene: TRBJ2-2
CDR3aa: CSASVGQGAGELFF
CDR3nt: TGCAGTGCGTCCGTGGGACAGGGGGCCGGGGAGCTGTTTTTT

abundance: NA
v_gene: TRBV3-1
d_gene: NA
j_gene: TRBJ1-5
CDR3aa: CASSQDSGFNQPQHF
CDR3nt: TGTGCCAGCAGCCAAGATTCAGGGTTCAATCAGCCCCAGCATTTT

abundance: NA
v_gene: TRBV2
d_gene: NA
j_gene: TRBJ2-6
CDR3aa: CASSEAQGLASGANVLTF
CDR3nt: TGTGCCAGCAGTGAAGCTCAGGGACTGGCCTCTGGGGCCAACGTCCTGACTTTC

abundance: NA
v_gene: TRBV10-3
d_gene: NA
j_gene: TRBJ2-1
CDR3aa: CAISDVLAPHNEQFF
CDR3nt: TGTGCCATCAGTGACGTGCTCGCTCCCCACAATGAGCAGTTCTTC

abundance: many
v_gene: TRBV27
d_gene: TRBD2
j_gene: TRBJ2-7
CDR3aa: CASSGIAGSYEQYF
CDR3nt: TGTGCCAGCAGTGGGATAGCGGGCTCCTACGAGCAGTACTTC

abundance: NA
v_gene: TRBV7-8
d_gene: TRBD1
j_gene: TRBJ1-1
CDR3aa: CASSLSSTGVTTEAFF
CDR3nt: TGTGCCAGCAGCTTATCGTCGACAGGGGTAACCACTGAAGCTTTCTTT

abundance: NA
v_gene: TRBV12-3/TRBV12-4
d_gene: NA
j_gene: TRBJ2-7
CDR3aa: CASSGISYEQYF
CDR3nt: TGTGCCAGCAGCGGGATCTCCTACGAGCAGTACTTC

abundance: NA
v_gene: TRBV20-1
d_gene: NA
j_gene: TRBJ1-1
CDR3aa: CSARHAEGTFF
CDR3nt: TGCAGTGCTAGACACGCGGAGGGGACTTTCTTT

abundance: NA
v_gene: TRBV7-9
d_gene: NA
j_gene: TRBJ2-1
CDR3aa: CASSPTLPYEQFF
CDR3nt: TGTGCCAGCAGCCCAACATTACCATATGAGCAGTTCTTC

abundance: once
v_gene: TRBV5-5
d_gene: NA
j_gene: TRBJ1-1
CDR3aa: CASSLVGEGTEAFF
CDR3nt: TGTGCCAGCAGCTTGGTAGGGGAGGGGACTGAAGCTTTCTTT

abundance: NA
v_gene: TRBV7-9
d_gene: TRBD1
j_gene: TRBJ2-7
CDR3aa: CASSQGQGRYKQYF
CDR3nt: TGTGCCAGCAGCCAAGGACAGGGGAGATACAAGCAGTACTTC

abundance: NA
v_gene: TRBV10-1
d_gene: NA
j_gene: TRBJ1-4
CDR3aa: CASSESDSNNEKLFF
CDR3nt: TGCGCCAGCAGTGAGTCTGACAGCAACAATGAAAAACTGTTTTTT

abundance: NA
v_gene: TRBV7-6
d_gene: NA
j_gene: TRBJ1-3
CDR3aa: CASSSRLIHRVGDTIYF
CDR3nt: TGTGCCAGCAGCTCACGACTAATTCACAGGGTTGGAGACACCATATATTTT

abundance: many
v_gene: TRBV19
d_gene: NA
j_gene: TRBJ2-7
CDR3aa: CASSSGGGTYEQYF
CDR3nt: TGTGCCAGTAGCTCCGGTGGGGGGACCTACGAGCAGTACTTC

abundance: many
v_gene: TRBV29-1
d_gene: TRBD1
j_gene: TRBJ2-7
CDR3aa: CSVEGSRTGGYEQYF
CDR3nt: TGCAGCGTTGAAGGGTCCCGGACAGGGGGCTACGAGCAGTACTTC

abundance: once
v_gene: TRBV5-1
d_gene: NA
j_gene: TRBJ1-1
CDR3aa: CASSFTDSTNTEAFF
CDR3nt: TGCGCCAGCAGCTTTACGGACAGCACAAACACTGAAGCTTTCTTT

abundance: NA
v_gene: TRBV20-1
d_gene: NA
j_gene: TRBJ2-7
CDR3aa: CSARVGVGEQYF
CDR3nt: TGCAGTGCGCGGGTAGGGGTCGGTGAGCAGTACTTC

abundance: few
v_gene: TRBV10-3
d_gene: NA
j_gene: TRBJ2-7
CDR3aa: CATRRSSGGNEQYF
CDR3nt: TGTGCCACCCGCCGAAGTAGCGGTGGTAACGAGCAGTACTTC

abundance: NA
v_gene: TRBV7-6
d_gene: TRBD2
j_gene: TRBJ2-1
CDR3aa: CASSTSGRSYNEQFF
CDR3nt: TGTGCCAGCAGTACTAGCGGTAGATCCTACAATGAGCAGTTCTTC

abundance: NA
v_gene: TRBV24-1
d_gene: NA
j_gene: TRBJ2-3
CDR3aa: CATSDSWEDTQYF
CDR3nt: TGTGCCACCAGTGATTCATGGGAAGATACGCAGTATTTT

abundance: NA
v_gene: TRBV7-9
d_gene: NA
j_gene: TRBJ2-5
CDR3aa: CASSPKGRGQTSGETQYF
CDR3nt: TGTGCCAGCAGCCCGAAAGGGAGGGGGCAAACTAGTGGAGAGACCCAGTACTTC

abundance: NA
v_gene: TRBV2
d_gene: TRBD1
j_gene: TRBJ1-5
CDR3aa: CASMGQTSYQPQHF
CDR3nt: TGTGCCAGCATGGGACAGACGAGTTATCAGCCCCAGCATTTT

abundance: NA
v_gene: TRBV7-2
d_gene: NA
j_gene: TRBJ1-3
CDR3aa: CASSLTQLDTIYF
CDR3nt: TGTGCCAGCAGCTTAACGCAGTTGGACACCATATATTTT

abundance: many
v_gene: TRBV11-2
d_gene: NA
j_gene: TRBJ2-7
CDR3aa: CASSLDSVEQYF
CDR3nt: TGTGCCAGCAGCTTAGACTCCGTTGAGCAGTACTTC

abundance: NA
v_gene: TRBV27
d_gene: TRBD1
j_gene: TRBJ2-7
CDR3aa: CASSFRDRVGEQYF
CDR3nt: TGTGCCAGCAGTTTCCGGGACAGGGTTGGCGAGCAGTACTTC

abundance: NA
v_gene: TRBV7-9
d_gene: NA
j_gene: TRBJ1-6
CDR3aa: CASSARGGDSPLHF
CDR3nt: TGTGCCAGCAGCGCCCGTGGGGGCGATTCACCCCTCCACTTT

abundance: few
v_gene: TRBV24-1
d_gene: NA
j_gene: TRBJ1-2
CDR3aa: CATSFQGQGYTF
CDR3nt: TGTGCCACCAGTTTTCAGGGGCAAGGCTACACCTTC

abundance: NA
v_gene: TRBV10-1
d_gene: TRBD1
j_gene: TRBJ2-7
CDR3aa: CASSRTTGGEQYF
CDR3nt: TGCGCCAGCAGTAGAACAACAGGGGGAGAGCAGTACTTC

abundance: NA
v_gene: TRBV2
d_gene: TRBD1
j_gene: TRBJ2-5
CDR3aa: CASKGVLGQDGETQYF
CDR3nt: TGTGCCAGCAAAGGGGTATTGGGACAGGATGGGGAGACCCAGTACTTC

abundance: NA
v_gene: TRBV19
d_gene: NA
j_gene: TRBJ2-7
CDR3aa: CASSIDLTYEQYF
CDR3nt: TGTGCCAGTAGTATAGACCTAACTTACGAGCAGTACTTC

abundance: NA
v_gene: TRBV7-8
d_gene: NA
j_gene: TRBJ1-4
CDR3aa: CASSPGLTNEKLFF
CDR3nt: TGTGCCAGCAGCCCGGGACTGACCAATGAAAAACTGTTTTTT

abundance: NA
v_gene: TRBV10-2
d_gene: NA
j_gene: TRBJ2-3
CDR3aa: CASNRQGTDTQYF
CDR3nt: TGCGCCAGCAACCGGCAGGGCACAGATACGCAGTATTTT